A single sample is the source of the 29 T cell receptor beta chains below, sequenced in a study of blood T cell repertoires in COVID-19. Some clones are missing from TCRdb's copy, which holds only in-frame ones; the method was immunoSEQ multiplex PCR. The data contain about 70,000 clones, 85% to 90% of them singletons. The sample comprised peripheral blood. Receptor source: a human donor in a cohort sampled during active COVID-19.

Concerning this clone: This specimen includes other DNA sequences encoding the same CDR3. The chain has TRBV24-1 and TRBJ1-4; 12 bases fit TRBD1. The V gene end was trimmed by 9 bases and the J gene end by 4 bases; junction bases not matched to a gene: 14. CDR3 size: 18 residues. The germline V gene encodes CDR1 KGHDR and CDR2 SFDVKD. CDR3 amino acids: CATGDRGPAREYNEKLFF. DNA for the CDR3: TGTGCCACCGGGGACAGGGGGCCGGCGAGAGAGTATAATGAAAAACTGTTTTTT.

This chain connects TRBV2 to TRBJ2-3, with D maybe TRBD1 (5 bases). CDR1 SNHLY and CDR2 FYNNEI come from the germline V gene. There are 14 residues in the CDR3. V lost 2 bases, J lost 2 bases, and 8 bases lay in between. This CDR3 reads CASSETGDTDTQYF. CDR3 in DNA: TGTGCCAGCAGTGAAACAGGTGACACAGATACGCAGTATTTT.

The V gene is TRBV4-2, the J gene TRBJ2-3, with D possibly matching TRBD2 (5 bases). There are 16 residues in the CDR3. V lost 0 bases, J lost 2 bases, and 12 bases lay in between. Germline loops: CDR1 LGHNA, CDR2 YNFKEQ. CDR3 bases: TGTGCCAGCAGCCAAGAACGGGGATCCCTCACAGATACGCAGTATTTT. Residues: CASSQERGSLTDTQYF.

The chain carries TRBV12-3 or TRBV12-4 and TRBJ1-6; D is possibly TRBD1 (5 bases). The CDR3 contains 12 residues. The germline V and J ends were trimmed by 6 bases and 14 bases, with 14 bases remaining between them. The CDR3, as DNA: TGTGCCAGCAGGCCAGGGCCCGGCACCCTCCACTTT. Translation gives CASRPGPGTLHF.

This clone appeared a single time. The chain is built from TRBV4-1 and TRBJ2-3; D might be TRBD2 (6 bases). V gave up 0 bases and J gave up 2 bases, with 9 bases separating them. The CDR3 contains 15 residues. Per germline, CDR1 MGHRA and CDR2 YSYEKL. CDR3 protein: CASSQDRLDTDTQYF. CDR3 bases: TGCGCCAGCAGCCAAGATCGACTAGACACAGATACGCAGTATTTT.

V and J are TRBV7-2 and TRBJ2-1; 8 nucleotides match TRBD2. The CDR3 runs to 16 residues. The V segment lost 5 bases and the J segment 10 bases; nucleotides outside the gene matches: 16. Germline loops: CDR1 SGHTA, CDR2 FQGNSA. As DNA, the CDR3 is TGTGCCAGCAGCGGGCGAGCGGGAGATTCACCCAGAGAGCAGTTCTTC. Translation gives CASSGRAGDSPREQFF.

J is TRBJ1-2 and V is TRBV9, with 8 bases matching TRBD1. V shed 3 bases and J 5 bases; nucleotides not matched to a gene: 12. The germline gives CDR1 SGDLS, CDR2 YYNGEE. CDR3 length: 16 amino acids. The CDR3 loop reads CASSARRSGGWYGYTF. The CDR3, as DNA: TGTGCCAGCAGCGCCAGGAGGTCAGGGGGCTGGTATGGCTACACCTTC. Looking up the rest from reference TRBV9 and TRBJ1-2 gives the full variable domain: DSGVTQTPKHLITATGQRVTLRCSPRSGDLSVYWYQQSLDQGLQFLIQYYNGEERAKGNILERFSAQQFPDLHSELNLSSLELGDSALYFCASSARRSGGWYGYTFGSGTRLTVV.

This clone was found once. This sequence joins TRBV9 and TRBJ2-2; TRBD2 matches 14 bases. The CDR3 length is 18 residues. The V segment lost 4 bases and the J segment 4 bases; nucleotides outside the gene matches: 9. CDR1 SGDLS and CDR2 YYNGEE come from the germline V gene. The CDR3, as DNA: TGTGCCAGCAGCCCCCCGGGACTAGCGGGAGTTGGCACCGGGGAGCTGTTTTTT. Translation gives CASSPPGLAGVGTGELFF.

CDR3 sequence: CASIPPLAGGHNEQFF. The CDR3 DNA follows: TGTGCCAGCATTCCGCCTCTAGCGGGAGGGCACAATGAGCAGTTCTTC. The rearrangement uses TRBV6-6 and TRBJ2-1, with 12 bases that match TRBD2. Trimming cost V 7 bases and J 5 bases; bases outside gene matches: 9. The germline V gene encodes CDR1 MNHNY and CDR2 SVGAGI (reference sequence). The CDR3 runs to 16 residues.

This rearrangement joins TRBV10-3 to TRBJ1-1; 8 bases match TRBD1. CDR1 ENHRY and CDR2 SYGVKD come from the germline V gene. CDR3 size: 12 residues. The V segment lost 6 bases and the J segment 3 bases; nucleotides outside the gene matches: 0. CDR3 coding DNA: TGTGCCATCAGACAGGGGGACACTGAAGCTTTCTTT. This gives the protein CAIRQGDTEAFF.

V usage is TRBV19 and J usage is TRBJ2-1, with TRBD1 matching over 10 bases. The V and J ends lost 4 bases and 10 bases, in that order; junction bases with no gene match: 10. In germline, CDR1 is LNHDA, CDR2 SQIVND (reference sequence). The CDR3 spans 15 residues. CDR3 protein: CASSRRTGGREEQFF. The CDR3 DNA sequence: TGTGCCAGTAGTAGAAGGACAGGGGGTAGAGAGGAGCAGTTCTTC.

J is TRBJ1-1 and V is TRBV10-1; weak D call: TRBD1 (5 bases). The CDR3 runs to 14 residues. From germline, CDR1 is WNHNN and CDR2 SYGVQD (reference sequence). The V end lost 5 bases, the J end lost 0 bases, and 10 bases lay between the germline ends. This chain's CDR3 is CASSPTALNTEAFF. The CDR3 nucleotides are TGCGCCAGCAGTCCGACAGCTCTGAACACTGAAGCTTTCTTT.

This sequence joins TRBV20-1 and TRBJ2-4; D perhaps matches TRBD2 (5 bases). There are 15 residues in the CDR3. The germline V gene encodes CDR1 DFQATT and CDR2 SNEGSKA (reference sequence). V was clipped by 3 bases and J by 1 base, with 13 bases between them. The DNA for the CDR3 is TGCAGTGCTAGTTACCTGAGAGGGGCCAAAAACATTCAGTACTTC. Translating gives CSASYLRGAKNIQYF.

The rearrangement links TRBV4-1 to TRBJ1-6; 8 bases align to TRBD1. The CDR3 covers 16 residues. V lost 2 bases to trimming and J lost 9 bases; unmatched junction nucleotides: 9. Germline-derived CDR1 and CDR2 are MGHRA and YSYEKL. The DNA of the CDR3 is TGCGCCAGCAGCCAATTAGCAGGGGGCAGGGGTTCACCCCTCCACTTT. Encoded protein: CASSQLAGGRGSPLHF.

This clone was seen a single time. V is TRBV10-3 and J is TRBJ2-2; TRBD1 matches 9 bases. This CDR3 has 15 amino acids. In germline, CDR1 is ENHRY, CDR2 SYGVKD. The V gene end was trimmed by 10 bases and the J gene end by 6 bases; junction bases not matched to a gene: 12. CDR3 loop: CATLDRGGQSGELFF. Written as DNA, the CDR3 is TGTGCCACCTTGGACAGGGGTGGGCAGTCCGGGGAGCTGTTTTTT.

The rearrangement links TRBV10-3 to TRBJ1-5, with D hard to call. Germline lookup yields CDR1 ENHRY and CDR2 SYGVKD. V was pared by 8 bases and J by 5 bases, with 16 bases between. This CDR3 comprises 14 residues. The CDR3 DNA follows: TGTGCCATCGGGAGGGATTCCTTCCATCAGCCCCAGCATTTT. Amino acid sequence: CAIGRDSFHQPQHF.

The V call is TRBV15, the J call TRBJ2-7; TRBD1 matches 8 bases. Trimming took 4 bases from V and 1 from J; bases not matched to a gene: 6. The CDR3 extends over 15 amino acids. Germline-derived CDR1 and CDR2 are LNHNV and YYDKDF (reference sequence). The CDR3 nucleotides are TGTGCCACCAGCAAAACCGGGACAGGATCCTACGAGCAGTACTTC. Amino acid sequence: CATSKTGTGSYEQYF.

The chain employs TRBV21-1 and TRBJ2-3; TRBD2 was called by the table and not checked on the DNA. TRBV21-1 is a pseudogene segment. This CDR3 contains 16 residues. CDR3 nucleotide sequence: TGTGCCAGCAGCCCCGGTAAGGCGGGAGGGACAGATACGCAGTATTTT. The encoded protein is CASSPGKAGGTDTQYF.

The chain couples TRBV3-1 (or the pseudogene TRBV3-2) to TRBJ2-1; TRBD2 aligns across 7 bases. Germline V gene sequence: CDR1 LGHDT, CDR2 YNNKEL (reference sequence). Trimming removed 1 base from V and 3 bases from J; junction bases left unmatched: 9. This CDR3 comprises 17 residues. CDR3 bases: TGTGCCAGCAGCCAAGCGTGGGCTAGCGGAGACTACAATGAGCAGTTCTTC. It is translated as CASSQAWASGDYNEQFF.

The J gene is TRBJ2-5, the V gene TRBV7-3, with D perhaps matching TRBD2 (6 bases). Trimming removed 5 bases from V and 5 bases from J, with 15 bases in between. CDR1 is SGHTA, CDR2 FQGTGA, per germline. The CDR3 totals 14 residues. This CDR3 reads CASSPGLVSETQYF. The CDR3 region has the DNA TGTGCCAGCAGCCCGGGACTCGTGAGCGAGACCCAGTACTTC.

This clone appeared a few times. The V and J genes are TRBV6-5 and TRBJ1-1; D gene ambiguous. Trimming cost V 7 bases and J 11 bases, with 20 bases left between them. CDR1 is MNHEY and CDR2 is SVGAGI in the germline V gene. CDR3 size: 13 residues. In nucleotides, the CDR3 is TGTGCCAGCACCCAGCTTCGAGGGTACGGGGCTTTCTTT. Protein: CASTQLRGYGAFF.

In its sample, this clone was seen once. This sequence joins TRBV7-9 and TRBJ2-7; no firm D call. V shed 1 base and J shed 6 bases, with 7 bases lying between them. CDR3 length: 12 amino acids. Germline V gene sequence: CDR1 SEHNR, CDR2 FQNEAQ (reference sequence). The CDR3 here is CASSLGALEQYF. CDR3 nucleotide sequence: TGTGCCAGCAGCTTAGGGGCCCTCGAGCAGTACTTC.

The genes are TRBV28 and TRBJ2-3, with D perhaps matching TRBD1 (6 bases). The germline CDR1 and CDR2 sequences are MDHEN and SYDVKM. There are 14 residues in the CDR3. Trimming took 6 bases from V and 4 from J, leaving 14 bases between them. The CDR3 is CASRLPTGPDTQYF. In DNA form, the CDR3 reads TGTGCCAGCAGGCTTCCTACAGGGCCAGATACGCAGTATTTT.

CDR3 loop: CASRTGGANVLTF. The CDR3 coding sequence is TGTGCCAGCAGGACAGGTGGGGCCAACGTCCTGACTTTC. The chain uses TRBV6-5 and TRBJ2-6, with a tentative D call TRBD1 (6 bases). The V end lost 6 bases, the J end lost 3 bases, and 6 bases lay between the germline ends. Per the germline V gene, CDR1 is MNHEY and CDR2 is SVGAGI. This CDR3 has 13 residues.

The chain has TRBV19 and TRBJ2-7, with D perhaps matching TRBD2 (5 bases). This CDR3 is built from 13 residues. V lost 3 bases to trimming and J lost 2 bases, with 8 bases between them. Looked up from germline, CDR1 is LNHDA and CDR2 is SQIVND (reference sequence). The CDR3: CASSIGITYEQYV. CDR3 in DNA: TGTGCCAGTAGTATCGGGATCACCTACGAGCAGTACGTC.

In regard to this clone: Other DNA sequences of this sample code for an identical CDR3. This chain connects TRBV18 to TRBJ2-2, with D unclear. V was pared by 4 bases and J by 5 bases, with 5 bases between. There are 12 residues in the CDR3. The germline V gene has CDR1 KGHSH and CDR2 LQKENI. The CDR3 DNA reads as TGTGCCAGCTCACGTGAGACCGGGGAGCTGTTTTTT. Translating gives CASSRETGELFF.

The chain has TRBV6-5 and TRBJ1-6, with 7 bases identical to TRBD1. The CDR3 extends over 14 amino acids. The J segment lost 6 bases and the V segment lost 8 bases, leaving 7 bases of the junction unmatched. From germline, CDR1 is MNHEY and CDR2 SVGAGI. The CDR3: CASDRDLGNSPLHF. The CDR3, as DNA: TGTGCCAGCGACAGGGATCTGGGTAATTCACCCCTCCACTTT.

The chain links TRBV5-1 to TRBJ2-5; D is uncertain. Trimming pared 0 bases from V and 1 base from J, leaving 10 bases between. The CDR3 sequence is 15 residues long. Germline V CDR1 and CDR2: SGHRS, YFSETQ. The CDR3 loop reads CASSLGSPSQETQYF. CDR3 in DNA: TGCGCCAGCAGCTTGGGATCCCCCAGCCAAGAGACCCAGTACTTC.

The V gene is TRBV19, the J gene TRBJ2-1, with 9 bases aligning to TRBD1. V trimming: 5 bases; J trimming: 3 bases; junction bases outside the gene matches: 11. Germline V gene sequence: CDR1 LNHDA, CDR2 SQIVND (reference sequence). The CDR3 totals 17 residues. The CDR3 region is CASSPRSGTGNYNEQFF. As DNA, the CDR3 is TGTGCCAGTAGTCCCCGTTCCGGGACAGGGAACTACAATGAGCAGTTCTTC.